This TCR beta chain was sequenced in a study of early T cells in non-severe SARS-CoV-2 infection. Attachment of unique molecular identifiers was made to individual cDNA molecules. TCRdb used MiXCR to reprocess the 5' RACE reads, holding one entry per CDR3 protein. This sample has about 50,000 distinct CDR3 sequences, with under 7.5% found just once. This clonotype was seen ten or more times. The clonotype comes from an adult who was a healthcare worker with PCR-confirmed SARS-CoV-2 infection or an uninfected control (not recorded which). Specimen: whole blood, collected at baseline.

The DNA of the CDR3 is TGCGCCAGCAGCTGGGGACTAGTTAGGCCCGGGGAGCTGTTTTTT. Its translation: CASSWGLVRPGELFF. The chain has TRBV5-1 and TRBJ2-2, with 8 bases that match TRBD2. The germline gives CDR1 SGHRS, CDR2 YFSETQ. V gave up 3 bases and J gave up 6 bases; unmatched junction bases: 7. This CDR3 comprises 15 residues.